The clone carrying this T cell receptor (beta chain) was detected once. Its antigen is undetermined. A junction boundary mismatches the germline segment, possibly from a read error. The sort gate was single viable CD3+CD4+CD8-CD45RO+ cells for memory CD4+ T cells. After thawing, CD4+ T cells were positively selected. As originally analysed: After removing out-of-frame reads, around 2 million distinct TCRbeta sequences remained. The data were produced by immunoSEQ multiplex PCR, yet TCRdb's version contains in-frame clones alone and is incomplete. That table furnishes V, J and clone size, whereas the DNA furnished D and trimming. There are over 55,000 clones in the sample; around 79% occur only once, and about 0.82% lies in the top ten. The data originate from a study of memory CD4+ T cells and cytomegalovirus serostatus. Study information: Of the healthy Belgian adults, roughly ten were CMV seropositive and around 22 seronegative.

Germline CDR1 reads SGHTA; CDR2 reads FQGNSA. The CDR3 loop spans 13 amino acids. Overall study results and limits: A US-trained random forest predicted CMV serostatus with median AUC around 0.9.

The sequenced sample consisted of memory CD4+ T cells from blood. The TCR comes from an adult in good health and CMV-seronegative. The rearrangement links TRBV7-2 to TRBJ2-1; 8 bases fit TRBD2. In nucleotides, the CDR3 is TGTGCCAGCAGCTTAGACTTCGGGACTAGAGAGATCTTC. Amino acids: CASSLDFGTREIF.